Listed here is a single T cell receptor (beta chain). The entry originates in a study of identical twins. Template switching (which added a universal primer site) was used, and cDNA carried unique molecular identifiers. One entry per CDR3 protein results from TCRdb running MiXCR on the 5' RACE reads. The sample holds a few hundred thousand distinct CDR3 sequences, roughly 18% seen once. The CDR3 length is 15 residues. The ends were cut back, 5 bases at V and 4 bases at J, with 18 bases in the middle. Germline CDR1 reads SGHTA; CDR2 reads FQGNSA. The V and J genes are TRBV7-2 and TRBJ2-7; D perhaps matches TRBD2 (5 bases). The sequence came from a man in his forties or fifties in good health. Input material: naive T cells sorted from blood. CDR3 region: CASSKDSLSYYEQYF. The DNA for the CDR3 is TGTGCCAGCAGCAAGGACTCCCTTAGCTATTACGAGCAGTACTTC. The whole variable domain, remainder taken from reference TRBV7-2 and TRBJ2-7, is GAGVSQSPSNKVTEKGKDVELRCDPISGHTALYWYRQSLGQGLEFLIYFQGNSAPDKSGLPSDRFSAERTGGSVSTLTIQRTQQEDSAVYLCASSKDSLSYYEQYFGPGTRLTVT.